The 18 T cell receptor beta chains reported below all come from one sample, sequenced in a study of blood T cell repertoires in COVID-19. Measured with immunoSEQ multiplex PCR; TCRdb has only the in-frame clones, and not every one. Here the sample spans 200,000 to 250,000 clones, roughly nine tenths being singletons. The material sequenced was PBMCs or T cells enriched from blood (not recorded which). The receptors were sampled from a woman aged 45-60 years in a cohort exposed to, infected with or recovered from COVID-19 (not recorded which).

The V call is TRBV4-3, the J call TRBJ2-1; TRBD2 matches 10 bases. This CDR3 spans 17 amino acids. Germline V gives CDR1 LGHNA, CDR2 YSLEER. The ends lost 0 bases at V and 7 bases at J; junction bases unmatched: 9. CDR3 nucleotides: TGCGCCAGCAGCCAAGAGATTAAGCGGGGGGGATTTAATGAGCAGTTCTTC. Residues: CASSQEIKRGGFNEQFF.

V gene TRBV14 combines with J gene TRBJ2-7; D perhaps matches TRBD2 (5 bases). CDR1 and CDR2 from the germline V gene are SGHDN and FVKESK. Trimming pared 0 bases from V and 7 bases from J, leaving 22 bases between. CDR3 length: 17 amino acids. In DNA form, the CDR3 reads TGTGCCAGCAGCCAAGAAGCCACACTTAGTGCGGGTCGTGAGCAGTACTTC. Amino acids: CASSQEATLSAGREQYF.

The chain uses TRBV24-1 and TRBJ2-3, with 7 bases identical to TRBD2. Germline-derived CDR1 and CDR2 are KGHDR and SFDVKD. The CDR3 loop spans 13 amino acids. The V segment lost 4 bases and the J segment 8 bases; nucleotides outside the gene matches: 5. Written as DNA, the CDR3 is TGTGCCACCAGTGAGCCGGGGGGTGTTACGCAGTATTTT. This codes for CATSEPGGVTQYF.

This sequence joins TRBV5-6 and TRBJ2-3; weak D call: TRBD1 (7 bases). This CDR3 has 13 amino acids. V gave up 6 bases and J gave up 5 bases, with 13 bases separating them. The germline V gene encodes CDR1 SGHDT and CDR2 YYEEEE. This CDR3 reads CASNWRGRDTQYF. DNA for the CDR3: TGTGCCAGCAACTGGAGGGGGCGAGATACGCAGTATTTT.

This chain connects TRBV4-3 to TRBJ1-3, with a tentative D call TRBD1 (6 bases). The V and J ends lost 4 bases and 4 bases respectively, with 14 bases between them. The CDR3 is made up of 15 amino acids. CDR1 is LGHNA, CDR2 YSLEER, per germline. The CDR3 region is CASSPLGGEGNTIYF. The DNA of the CDR3 is TGCGCCAGCAGCCCCCTAGGGGGGGAAGGAAACACCATATATTTT.

This chain joins TRBV29-1 and TRBJ2-6, with 9 bases identical to TRBD1. The CDR3 consists of 18 residues. Germline CDR1 reads SQVTM; CDR2 reads ANQGSEA. V shed 6 bases, J shed 1 base, and the junction held 13 bases outside the gene matches. CDR3 in DNA: TGCAGCGTCGTCTGGGGGACAGGGATCTTTTCTGGGGCCAACGTCCTGACTTTC. Its translation: CSVVWGTGIFSGANVLTF.

CDR3 sequence (DNA): TGTGCCAGCAGCGTAGGGGGGACAGGGAGAAACACCATATATTTT. Translation gives CASSVGGTGRNTIYF. The chain has TRBV9 and TRBJ1-3, with 9 positions matching TRBD1. V shed 0 bases, J shed 5 bases, and the junction held 3 bases outside the gene matches. The CDR3 is made up of 15 amino acids. Germline-derived CDR1 and CDR2 are SGDLS and YYNGEE.

The chain carries TRBV19 and TRBJ2-1, with TRBD2 matching over 15 bases. The V gene's germline CDR1 is LNHDA and CDR2 SQIVND (reference sequence). The junction had 3 bases not matched to a gene; V was cut back by 6 bases and J by 6 bases. The CDR3 extends over 15 amino acids. The CDR3 DNA sequence: TGTGCCAGTAGACGGACTAGCGGGGGGGCCAATGAGCAGTTCTTC. This translates into CASRRTSGGANEQFF. The full variable domain, in which reference TRBV19 and TRBJ2-1 provide the parts outside the CDR3, is DGGITQSPKYLFRKEGQNVTLSCEQNLNHDAMYWYRQDPGQGLRLIYYSQIVNDFQKGDIAEGYSVSREKKESFPLTVTSAQKNPTAFYLCASRRTSGGANEQFFGPGTRLTVL.

The chain employs TRBV27 and TRBJ1-2; no clear D gene. Looked up from germline, CDR1 is MNHEY and CDR2 is SMNVEV (reference sequence). The CDR3 is 13 residues long. V lost 6 bases, J lost 4 bases, and 12 bases lay in between. The CDR3: CASSRDPIYGYTF. CDR3 bases: TGTGCCAGCAGCCGGGATCCCATCTATGGCTACACCTTC.

The chain is built from TRBV12-3 or TRBV12-4 and TRBJ1-2; D remains ambiguous. Trimming cost V 2 bases and J 8 bases, with 9 bases left between them. The CDR3 runs 12 residues. The CDR3 loop reads CASSLSERGYTF. The DNA of the CDR3 is TGTGCCAGCAGTTTAAGTGAGAGAGGCTACACCTTC.

The chain has TRBV5-6 and TRBJ1-6, with TRBD1 as a possible D gene (5 bases). This CDR3 has 15 residues. V lost 2 bases and J 7 bases, leaving 13 bases between the germline ends. Germline V gives CDR1 SGHDT, CDR2 YYEEEE. CDR3 nucleotides: TGTGCCAGCAGCTTCTCAGGGCCAAGCAATTCACCCCTCCACTTT. This gives the protein CASSFSGPSNSPLHF. The whole variable domain, remainder taken from reference TRBV5-6 and TRBJ1-6, is DAGVTQSPTHLIKTRGQQVTLRCSPKSGHDTVSWYQQALGQGPQFIFQYYEEEERQRGNFPDRFSGHQFPNYSSELNVNALLLGDSALYLCASSFSGPSNSPLHFGNGTRLTVT.

The chain couples TRBV7-9 to TRBJ2-5; the match to TRBD1 covers 7 bases. The CDR3 is 14 amino acids. Germline V CDR1 and CDR2: SEHNR, FQNEAQ (reference sequence). J lost 2 bases, V lost 5 bases, and 5 bases had no gene match. The CDR3 DNA reads as TGTGCCAGCAGCGCGTGGGACAGTCAAGAGACCCAGTACTTC. Translated, it gives CASSAWDSQETQYF. The whole variable domain, remainder taken from reference TRBV7-9 and TRBJ2-5, is DTGVSQNPRHKITKRGQNVTFRCDPISEHNRLYWYRQTLGQGPEFLTYFQNEAQLEKSRLLSDRFSAERPKGSFSTLEIQRTEQGDSAMYLCASSAWDSQETQYFGPGTRLLVL.

This clone has just a few counts. The rearrangement links TRBV19 to TRBJ1-1, with unresolved D. The CDR3 length is 11 residues. Germline-derived CDR1 and CDR2 are LNHDA and SQIVND (reference sequence). Deletions cut 4 bases from V and 11 bases from J, with 11 bases between. CDR3 sequence: CASSNPRRAFF. CDR3 DNA: TGTGCCAGTAGTAACCCGCGGAGGGCTTTCTTT.

The chain uses TRBV5-1 and TRBJ2-7; 8 bases line up with TRBD2. The CDR3 runs to 16 residues. V lost 2 bases and J lost 0; bases outside the gene matches: 7. Germline-derived CDR1 and CDR2 are SGHRS and YFSETQ. In DNA, the CDR3 is TGCGCCAGCAGCTTAGGCGGTAGCGGGGCCTCCTACGAGCAGTACTTC. Translation: CASSLGGSGASYEQYF.

The chain links TRBV7-9 to TRBJ1-2; TRBD1 might be the D (6 bases). Trimming cost V 2 bases and J 3 bases, with 10 bases left between them. This CDR3 has 14 amino acids. The germline gives CDR1 SEHNR, CDR2 FQNEAQ (reference sequence). The CDR3 sequence: CASSLSGGDYGYTF. In DNA, the CDR3 is TGTGCCAGCAGCTTATCGGGGGGCGACTATGGCTACACCTTC. The complete variable domain, with remaining parts taken from reference TRBV7-9 and TRBJ1-2, reads DTGVSQNPRHKITKRGQNVTFRCDPISEHNRLYWYRQTLGQGPEFLTYFQNEAQLEKSRLLSDRFSAERPKGSFSTLEIQRTEQGDSAMYLCASSLSGGDYGYTFGSGTRLTVV.

This rearrangement joins TRBV5-1 to TRBJ1-4; possibly TRBD1 for D (6 bases). Trimming removed 1 base at V and 3 bases at J, with 7 bases between. Germline-derived CDR1 and CDR2 are SGHRS and YFSETQ. The CDR3 is 14 amino acids. CDR3: CASSLQGPNEKLFF. In DNA, the CDR3 is TGCGCCAGCAGCTTGCAGGGGCCTAATGAAAAACTGTTTTTT.

The V call is TRBV29-1, the J call TRBJ1-1; the match to TRBD1 covers 7 bases. CDR1 and CDR2 (germline): SQVTM, ANQGSEA. Germline trimming cut 6 bases from V and 7 bases from J; bases unmatched to any gene: 2. This CDR3 spans 10 amino acids. CDR3 loop: CSVGTVEAFF. As DNA, the CDR3 is TGCAGCGTCGGGACAGTTGAAGCTTTCTTT.

The chain employs TRBV28 and TRBJ1-6; TRBD1 aligns across 7 bases. Germline CDR1 is MDHEN and CDR2 is SYDVKM. The CDR3 covers 15 residues. With 5 bases clipped from V and 6 bases from J, the junction kept 7 bases outside the gene matches. The CDR3, as DNA: TGTGCCAGCAGTATACGACAGGGTACTAATTCACCCCTCCACTTT. Its translation: CASSIRQGTNSPLHF.